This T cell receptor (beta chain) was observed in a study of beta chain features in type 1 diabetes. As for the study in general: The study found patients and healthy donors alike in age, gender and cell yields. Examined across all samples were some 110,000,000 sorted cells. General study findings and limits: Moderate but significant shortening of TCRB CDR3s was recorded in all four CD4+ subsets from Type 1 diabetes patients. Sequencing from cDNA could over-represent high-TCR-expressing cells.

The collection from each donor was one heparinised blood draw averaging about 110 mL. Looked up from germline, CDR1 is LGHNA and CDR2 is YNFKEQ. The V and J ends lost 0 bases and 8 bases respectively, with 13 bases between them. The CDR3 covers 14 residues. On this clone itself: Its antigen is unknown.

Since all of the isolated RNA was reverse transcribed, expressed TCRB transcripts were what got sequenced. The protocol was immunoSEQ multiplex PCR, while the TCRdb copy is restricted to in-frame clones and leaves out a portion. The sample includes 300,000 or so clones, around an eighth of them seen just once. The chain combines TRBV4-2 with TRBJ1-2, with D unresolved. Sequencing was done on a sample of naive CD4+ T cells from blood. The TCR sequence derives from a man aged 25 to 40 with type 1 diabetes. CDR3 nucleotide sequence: TGTGCCAGCAGCCAAGATCTAGACCGGCGGGGCTACACCTTC. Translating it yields CASSQDLDRRGYTF.